The entry below describes one TCR beta chain. Its antigen remains unknown. The sample comes from a study of graft-versus-host responses after intestinal transplantation. Study in general: Once they had received anti-thymocyte globulin induction, all recipients took tacrolimus and steroids for approximately 3 years. Study observations and caveats: Within allografts, high graft-versus-host to host-versus-graft clonal ratios were seen among patients with graft-donor T cell macrochimerism. Researchers found GvH clones in recipient marrow, and some showed up first in ileum or blood.

Using immunoSEQ multiplex PCR, the repertoire was profiled, and TCRdb retains in-frame clones only, with some absent. The sample holds around 35,000 clones, roughly 87% seen once. The CDR3 runs to 14 residues. Germline V lookup: CDR1 SGHTA, CDR2 FQGNSA. The V end was cut by 5 bases, the J end by 2 bases, with 12 bases between. Graft tissue was processed to release intraepithelial and lamina propria lymphocytes. V usage is TRBV7-2 and J usage is TRBJ2-5, with D hard to call. The TCR was taken from a human patient who received an intestinal transplant, so some T cells may come from the graft donor. Sample: ileum tissue, taken 204 days after intestinal transplant. In nucleotides, the CDR3 is TGTGCCAGCAGCCGAAGGCGGACGCAAGAGACCCAGTACTTC. This gives the protein CASSRRRTQETQYF. The entire variable domain, with the rest obtained from reference TRBV7-2 and TRBJ2-5, is as follows: GAGVSQSPSNKVTEKGKDVELRCDPISGHTALYWYRQSLGQGLEFLIYFQGNSAPDKSGLPSDRFSAERTGGSVSTLTIQRTQQEDSAVYLCASSRRRTQETQYFGPGTRLLVL.